The TCR beta chain under discussion was sequenced for a study of T cell changes during pregnancy in multiple sclerosis. The trim removed 3 bases at V and 2 bases at J, leaving 7 bases unmatched. The CDR3 totals 16 residues. Germline CDR1 reads MNHEY; CDR2 reads SMNVEV (reference sequence). Sequencing was performed with immunoSEQ multiplex PCR; in TCRdb, only in-frame clones are kept and a portion is missing. The table shows tens of thousands of clones, with around 92% occurring only once. The source of this sequence is a female donor with multiple sclerosis, enrolled in a pregnancy study. The starting material was CD8+ T cells from peripheral blood mononuclear cells, obtained in the first trimester of pregnancy. This rearrangement joins TRBV27 to TRBJ1-5, with 7 bases that match TRBD1. The CDR3 reads CASSFRQGDGNQPQHF. In DNA form, the CDR3 reads TGTGCCAGCAGTTTTCGACAGGGAGATGGCAATCAGCCCCAGCATTTT.